The following is a T cell receptor (beta chain) sequence with its context. Its antigen has not been determined. Base qualities are not provided; no much larger clone lies one nucleotide away. One collaborating source in Seattle enrolled patients during active infection and followed them longitudinally through the course of disease. Whole blood was collected in K2EDTA tubes by collaborating institutions according to the institutions' own protocols. For TCRbeta analysis, collaborators shipped samples in one of three forms: frozen whole blood, isolated PBMCs, or DNA extracted from either of those sample types. The immunoSEQ Assay, a bias-controlled multiplex PCR, was used to amplify TCRbeta CDR3 regions from genomic DNA. The study's own analysis went as follows. Within the assay, amplification of reference gene primers was used to estimate how many nucleated cells each sample contained. Sequence reads were collapsed and filtered to measure the absolute abundance of every unique TCRbeta CDR3 rearrangement. For each sample, productive Simpson clonality was calculated as the square root of Simpson's diversity index over productive rearrangements. TCRdb carries this immuneACCESS record with in-frame sequences only. Its versions omit some clonotypes, under half of them owing to an unresolved V gene in the studies checked, with the rest unexplained. The DNA gave D and trimming, while V, J and clone size come from that table. The sample table contains about 200,000 clones; only one count was recorded for 70% to 90% of them. 10% of the sample goes to the ten largest clones.

These data originate in a study of blood T cell repertoires in COVID-19 (dated by TCRdb to between 2020 and 2021). About the full investigation: Samples covering the acute and convalescent phases of COVID-19 were provided by collaborators in the United States, Italy and Spain. Where available, HLA class I and class II types were obtained from metadata supplied by the sample provider rather than from assay-based typing. The samples were drawn from two sources: the first 160 participants of the ongoing ImmuneRACE study, and 1,000 to 1,500 subjects contributed by 6 global collaborators. A de-identified subject ID, COVID-19 status, age in years and sex were almost always included in the sample metadata. The repertoires were released in a freely available public database meant as a resource for research on the immune response to SARS-CoV-2. Subjects who had been exposed to COVID-19, were actively infected with it, or had recovered from it provided the deeply sampled blood TCRbeta repertoires that made up the dataset. The prospective study material was composed of cDNA or gDNA derived from T cells, B-cell-depleted T cells, or PBMCs. On the study overall, not on this receptor specifically: How much clinical and demographic metadata was included differed by source and by participant, and the metadata was provided uncurated.

Inclusive of the bounding cysteine and phenylalanine, the CDR3 is 15 residues long. This entry keeps only the CDR3 DNA: 45 bases, framed from base 1. Relative to germline, V is 3 bases shorter and J is 0 bases shorter, with 8 bases between their ends. CDR1 and CDR2 were assigned from the germline V gene as KGHDR and SFDVKD. The sequence is built from TRBV24-1 and TRBJ1-3; the D gene identity is not certain. This sequence originates from a woman between 45 and 60 years old with COVID-19, enrolled during active disease. Sequencing used peripheral blood. The nucleotide sequence is given as TGTGCCACCAGTGATCCGGTTCGCTCTGGAAACACCATATATTTT. This translates into CATSDPVRSGNTIYF.